This entry describes one TCR beta chain. The antigen remains undetermined. The source of the sample is a study of cytomegalovirus exposure and HLA in healthy donors. Study-wide points: Accurate prediction of most subjects' HLA-A and HLA-B alleles from TCR beta sequences was reported.

The CDR3 extends over 14 amino acids. Unmatched junction bases numbered 8, after V lost 7 bases and J lost 6 bases. Germline assignment: CDR1 MNHNS and CDR2 SASEGT. The PCR had 60 Vbeta and 13 Jbeta primers. Profiling relied on immunoSEQ multiplex PCR, and the TCRdb table lists in-frame clones only, not all of them. Of some 66,000 clones in the sample, over 70% were seen once. The specimen sequenced was PBMCs. The V and J genes are TRBV6-1 and TRBJ2-1; TRBD2 matches 8 bases. This clonotype was sampled from a man in his fifties or sixties in good health and CMV-seropositive. The CDR3 here is CASTFGAGGNEQFF. The DNA of the CDR3 is TGTGCCAGCACCTTTGGGGCGGGAGGCAATGAGCAGTTCTTC.